Here is one TCR beta chain with its context. The sample carries other DNA sequences with the same CDR3. The data are from a study of blood T cell repertoires in COVID-19. Study summary: The United States, Italy and Spain provided the acute and convalescent COVID-19 samples.

V lost 3 bases, J lost 0 bases, and 7 bases lay in between. Germline CDR1 reads LGHDT; CDR2 reads YNNKEL (reference sequence). This CDR3 has 14 residues. Data came from immunoSEQ multiplex PCR; TCRdb stores just in-frame clones and leaves some out. The sample has around 180,000 clones, 75% to 90% seen once. The sequence came from a woman aged 35 to 49 with acute COVID-19. Sequencing was done on a sample of PBMCs or T cells enriched from blood (not recorded which). V gene TRBV3-1 (or the pseudogene TRBV3-2) combines with J gene TRBJ2-3, with a weak D call TRBD1 (6 bases). The CDR3 DNA sequence: TGTGCCAGCAGCCAGAGGGGGAGCACAGATACGCAGTATTTT. This translates into CASSQRGSTDTQYF.